The T cell receptor beta chain described here comes from a study of blood T cells in healthy people across ages. Findings of the study overall: When one million T cells were used, diversity estimates were thought to be underestimates. Donors of long life had a larger count of naive CD4+ cells and greater diversity than aged donors. Older age went with lower TCR beta diversity per million T cells, in a roughly linear way.

Comments on this clonotype: No antigen is known for it.

Primed by a sample-barcoded 5' primer and a J-beta primer mix, a second PCR proceeded for about 6 to 11 cycles. Carrying 12 random nucleotides, a template-switch adaptor labeled each individual cDNA molecule. TCRdb used MiXCR to reprocess the 5' RACE reads, holding one entry per CDR3 protein. The sample lists about 640,000 distinct CDR3 sequences; approximately 59% were seen once. Sequencing was carried out using blood. The TCR comes from a man aged 60-69 years in good health.

Here the CDR3 DNA reads TGTGCCAGCAGAGGGCCGGGACCGCTTAACTATGGCTACACCTTC. Its translation: CASRGPGPLNYGYTF. This chain links TRBV2 with TRBJ1-2; weak D call: TRBD1 (5 bases). The CDR3 loop spans 15 amino acids. V was clipped by 6 bases and J by 1 base, with 15 bases between them. CDR1 is SNHLY, CDR2 FYNNEI, per germline.